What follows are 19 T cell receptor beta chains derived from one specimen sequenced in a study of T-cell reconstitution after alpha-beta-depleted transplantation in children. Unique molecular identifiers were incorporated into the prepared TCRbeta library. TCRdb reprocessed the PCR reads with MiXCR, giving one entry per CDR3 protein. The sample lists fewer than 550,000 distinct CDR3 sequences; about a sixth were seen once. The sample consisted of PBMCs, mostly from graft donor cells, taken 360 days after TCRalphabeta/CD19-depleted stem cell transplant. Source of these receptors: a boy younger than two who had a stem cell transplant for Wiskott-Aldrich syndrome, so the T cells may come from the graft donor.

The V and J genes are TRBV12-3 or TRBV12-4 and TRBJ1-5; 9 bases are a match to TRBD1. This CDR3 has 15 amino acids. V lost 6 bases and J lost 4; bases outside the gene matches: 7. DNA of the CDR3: TGTGCCAGCAGGGGACAGGGATCCCCTAATCAGCCCCAGCATTTT. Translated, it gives CASRGQGSPNQPQHF.

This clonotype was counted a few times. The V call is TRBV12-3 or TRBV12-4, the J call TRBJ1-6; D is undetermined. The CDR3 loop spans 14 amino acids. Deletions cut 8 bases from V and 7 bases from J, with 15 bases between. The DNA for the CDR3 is TGTGCCAGCTGCCGGGATCAAGTCAATTCACCCCTCCACTTT. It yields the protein CASCRDQVNSPLHF.

CDR3 region: CASSYPGGVPRQYF. The CDR3 DNA sequence: TGTGCCAGCAGCTACCCTGGCGGGGTCCCAAGGCAGTACTTC. The chain recombines TRBV28 with TRBJ2-7, with D perhaps matching TRBD2 (6 bases). V dropped 6 bases and J dropped 9 bases, with 21 bases sitting between them. From germline, CDR1 is MDHEN and CDR2 SYDVKM. There are 14 residues in the CDR3.

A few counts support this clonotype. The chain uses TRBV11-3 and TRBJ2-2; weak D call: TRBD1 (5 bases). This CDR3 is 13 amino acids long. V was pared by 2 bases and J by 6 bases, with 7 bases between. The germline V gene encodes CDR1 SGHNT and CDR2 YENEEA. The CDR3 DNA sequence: TGTGCCAGCAGCTTACGACAGTCCGGGGAGCTGTTTTTT. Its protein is CASSLRQSGELFF.

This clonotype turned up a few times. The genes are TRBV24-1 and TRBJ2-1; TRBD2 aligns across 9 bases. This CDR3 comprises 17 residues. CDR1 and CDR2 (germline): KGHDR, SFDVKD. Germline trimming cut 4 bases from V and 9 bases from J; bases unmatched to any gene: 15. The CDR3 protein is CATSDAPSGVFQTEQFF. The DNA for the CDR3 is TGTGCCACCAGTGACGCCCCTAGCGGGGTCTTTCAGACTGAGCAGTTCTTC.

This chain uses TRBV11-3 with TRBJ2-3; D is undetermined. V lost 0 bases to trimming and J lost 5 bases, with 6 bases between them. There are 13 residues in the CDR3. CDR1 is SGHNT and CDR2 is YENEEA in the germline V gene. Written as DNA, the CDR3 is TGTGCCAGCAGCTTAGATCTCCGAGATACGCAGTATTTT. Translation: CASSLDLRDTQYF.

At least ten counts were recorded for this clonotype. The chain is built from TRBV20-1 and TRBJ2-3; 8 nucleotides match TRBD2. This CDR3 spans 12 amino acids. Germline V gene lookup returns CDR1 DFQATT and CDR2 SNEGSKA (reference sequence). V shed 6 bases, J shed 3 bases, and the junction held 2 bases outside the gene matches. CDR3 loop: CSAASGTDTQYF. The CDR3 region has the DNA TGCAGTGCCGCTAGCGGGACAGATACGCAGTATTTT.

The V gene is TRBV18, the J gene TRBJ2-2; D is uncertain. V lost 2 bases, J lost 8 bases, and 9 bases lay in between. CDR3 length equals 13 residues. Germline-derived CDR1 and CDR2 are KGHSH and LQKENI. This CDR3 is CASSPLKTGELFF. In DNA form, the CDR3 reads TGTGCCAGCTCACCATTAAAAACAGGGGAGCTGTTTTTT.

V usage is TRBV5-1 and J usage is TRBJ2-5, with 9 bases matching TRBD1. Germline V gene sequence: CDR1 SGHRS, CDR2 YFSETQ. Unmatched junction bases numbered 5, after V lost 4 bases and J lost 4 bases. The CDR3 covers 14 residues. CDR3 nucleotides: TGCGCCAGCAGCCACAAGACAGGGGGAGAGACCCAGTACTTC. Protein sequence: CASSHKTGGETQYF.

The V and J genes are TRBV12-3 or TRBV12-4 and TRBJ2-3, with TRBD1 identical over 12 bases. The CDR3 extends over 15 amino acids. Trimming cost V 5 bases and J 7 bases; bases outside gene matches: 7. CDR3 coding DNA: TGTGCCAGCAGTACCGGGACAGGGGGCCCACATACGCAGTATTTT. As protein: CASSTGTGGPHTQYF.

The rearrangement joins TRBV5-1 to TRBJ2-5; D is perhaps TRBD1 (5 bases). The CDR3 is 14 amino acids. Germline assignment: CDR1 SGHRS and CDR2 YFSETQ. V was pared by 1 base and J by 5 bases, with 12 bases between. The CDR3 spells CASSLLQVGETQYF. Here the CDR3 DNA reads TGCGCCAGCAGCTTGCTACAGGTCGGCGAGACCCAGTACTTC.

The CDR3 DNA reads TGTGCCAGCAGCCAAGAAACAGGGGAGGGTCAGTATTTT. It yields the protein CASSQETGEGQYF. The chain links TRBV4-2 to TRBJ2-3; the D call may be TRBD1 or TRBD2 (7 bases each). Trimming took off 0 bases at V and 12 bases at J, with 13 bases between the two ends. CDR3 length: 13 residues. CDR1 is LGHNA and CDR2 is YNFKEQ in the germline V gene.

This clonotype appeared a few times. The CDR3 DNA sequence: TGCAGTGCCTCCTCGACAACCGGGGAGCTGTTTTTT. It translates to CSASSTTGELFF. The chain carries TRBV20-1 and TRBJ2-2; no firm D call. This CDR3 contains 12 residues. V lost 6 bases and J 5 bases, leaving 10 bases between the germline ends. Per germline, CDR1 DFQATT and CDR2 SNEGSKA (reference sequence).

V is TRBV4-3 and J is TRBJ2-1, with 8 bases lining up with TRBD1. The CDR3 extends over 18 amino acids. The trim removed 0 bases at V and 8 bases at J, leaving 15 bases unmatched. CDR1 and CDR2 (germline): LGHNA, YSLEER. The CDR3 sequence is CASSQDGRGGGQGYEQFF. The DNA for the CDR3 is TGCGCCAGCAGCCAAGATGGTAGAGGCGGAGGACAGGGCTATGAGCAGTTCTTC.

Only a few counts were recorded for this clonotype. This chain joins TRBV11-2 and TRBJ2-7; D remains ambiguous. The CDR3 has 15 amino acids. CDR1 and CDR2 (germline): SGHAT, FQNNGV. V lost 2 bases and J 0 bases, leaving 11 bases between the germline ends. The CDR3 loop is CASSLLGWSSYEQYF. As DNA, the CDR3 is TGTGCCAGCAGCTTACTTGGATGGAGCTCCTACGAGCAGTACTTC. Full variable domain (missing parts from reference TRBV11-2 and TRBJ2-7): EAGVAQSPRYKIIEKRQSVAFWCNPISGHATLYWYQQILGQGPKLLIQFQNNGVVDDSQLPKDRFSAERLKGVDSTLKIQPAKLEDSAVYLCASSLLGWSSYEQYFGPGTRLTVT.

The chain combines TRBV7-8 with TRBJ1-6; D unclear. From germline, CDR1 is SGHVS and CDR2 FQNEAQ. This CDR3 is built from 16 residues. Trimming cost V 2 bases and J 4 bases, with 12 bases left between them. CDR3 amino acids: CASSLMAEVYNSPLHF. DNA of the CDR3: TGTGCCAGCAGCTTAATGGCAGAAGTATATAATTCACCCCTCCACTTT.

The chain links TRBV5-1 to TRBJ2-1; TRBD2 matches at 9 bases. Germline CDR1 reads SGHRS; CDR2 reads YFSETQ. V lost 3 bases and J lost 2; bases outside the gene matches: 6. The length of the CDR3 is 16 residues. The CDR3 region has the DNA TGCGCCAGCAGCTCGGTTAGCGGGAGACCCTACAATGAGCAGTTCTTC. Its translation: CASSSVSGRPYNEQFF.

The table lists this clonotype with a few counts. CDR3 sequence reads: CASRGERGSYNNEQFF. CDR3 DNA sequence: TGTGCCAGCAGAGGAGAGAGGGGATCCTATAACAATGAGCAGTTCTTC. The chain couples TRBV25-1 to TRBJ2-1, with D perhaps matching TRBD1 or TRBD2 (5 bases each). CDR1 and CDR2 from the germline V gene are MGHDK and SYGVNS. The V end lost 6 bases, the J end lost 5 bases, and 20 bases lay between the germline ends. The CDR3 totals 16 residues.

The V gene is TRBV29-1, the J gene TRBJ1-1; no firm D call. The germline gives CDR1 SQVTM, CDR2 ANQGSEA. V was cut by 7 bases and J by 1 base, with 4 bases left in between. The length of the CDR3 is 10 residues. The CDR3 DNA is TGCAGCGGACAGAACACTGAAGCTTTCTTT. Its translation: CSGQNTEAFF.